A selection of T cell receptor beta chains follows, all from one sample in a study of blood T cell repertoires in COVID-19. Assay: immunoSEQ multiplex PCR; the TCRdb copy retains only in-frame clones and omits some. Of about 150,000 clones in the sample, around four fifths were seen once. The specimen sequenced was peripheral blood. The receptor set was obtained from a man in his sixties who had recovered from COVID-19. The CDR3 runs from the conserved cysteine through the conserved F or W. A D gene is named only where the DNA matches it firmly. A clone size is listed for some rows: how often the clone was seen (once, few, many), or a class if it is expanded.

-	TRBJ1-1	TRBV29-1	-	TGCAGCGTACGGCAGGGTTCACTAATCGAAGCTTTCTTT	CSVRQGSLIEAFF
TRBD2	TRBJ2-1	TRBV5-4	-	TGTGCCAGCCATCCTAGCGGGAGAGGAGGAAATGAGCAGTTCTTC	CASHPSGRGGNEQFF
-	TRBJ2-5	TRBV5-1	-	TGCGCCAGCAGCTTGGCCGGGGGAGAGGGAGAGACCCAGTACTTC	CASSLAGGEGETQYF
-	TRBJ1-1	TRBV29-1	-	TGCAGCGTTGATATAGTGATGAACACTGAAGCTTTCTTT	CSVDIVMNTEAFF
-	TRBJ1-2	TRBV15	-	TGTGCCACCAGCAGAGATCTCGTGGGGGGGAACTATGGCTACACCTTC	CATSRDLVGGNYGYTF
TRBD1	TRBJ2-2	TRBV7-2	-	TGTGCCAGCAGCCCTGCTCGGACAGGGACCGGGGAGCTGTTTTTT	CASSPARTGTGELFF
TRBD1	TRBJ2-7	TRBV6-2/TRBV6-3	-	TGTGCCAGCAGTTACGAATACATGGACAGGGAAAGCTACGAGCAGTACTTC	CASSYEYMDRESYEQYF
TRBD1	TRBJ1-4	TRBV7-8	-	TGTGCCAGCAGACATACAGGGGGGTATGAAAAACTGTTTTTT	CASRHTGGYEKLFF
-	TRBJ1-1	TRBV6-2/TRBV6-3	-	TGTGCCAGCAGTTACATCAGGGGTACTGAAGCTTTCTTT	CASSYIRGTEAFF
TRBD1	TRBJ1-1	TRBV30	few	TGTGCCTGGAGTGTACGGGACAGCACTCAAGCTTTCTTT	CAWSVRDSTQAFF
-	TRBJ1-5	TRBV4-2	-	TGTGCCAGCAGCCAAGATCTGTCAGGGAAGCAGCCCCAGCATTTT	CASSQDLSGKQPQHF
-	TRBJ2-5	TRBV12-3/TRBV12-4	-	TGTGCCAGCAGTTTAGCGCGGCAGGAGACCCAGTACTTC	CASSLARQETQYF
TRBD2	TRBJ2-1	TRBV9	few	TGTGCCAGCAGCACCCTCCTAGCGGGGGGTGGCAATGAGCAGTTCTTC	CASSTLLAGGGNEQFF
-	TRBJ2-1	TRBV11-3	-	TGTGCCAGCAGCCGTCTCGGGAGAGGCACCTACAATGAGCAGTTCTTC	CASSRLGRGTYNEQFF
TRBD1	TRBJ1-2	TRBV6-2/TRBV6-3	-	TGTGCCAGCAGCCCGGACAGGAACTATGGCTACACCTTC	CASSPDRNYGYTF
TRBD1	TRBJ1-1	TRBV6-5	-	TGTGCCAGCAGTTACTTACAGGGGGCGCGGAATACTGAAGCTTTCTTT	CASSYLQGARNTEAFF
-	TRBJ2-6	TRBV12-3/TRBV12-4	few	TGTGCCAGCTCTAGCTCTGGGGCCAACGTCCTGACTTTC	CASSSSGANVLTF
TRBD2	TRBJ2-7	TRBV4-3	many	TGCGCCAGCAGCCAAGAACCACCGGGACTAGCGGGAGCGCTCTCCTACGAGCAGTACTTC	CASSQEPPGLAGALSYEQYF
TRBD1	TRBJ2-1	TRBV7-2	-	TGTGCCAGCAGCCAGGACAGGGGGTCTTACAATGAGCAGTTCTTC	CASSQDRGSYNEQFF
TRBD1	TRBJ2-3	TRBV5-1	-	TGCGCCAGCAGCCAAGAGGGGGCTAGCACAGATACGCAGTATTTT	CASSQEGASTDTQYF
TRBD1	TRBJ1-6	TRBV3-1/TRBV3-2	-	TGTGCCAGCAGCATAGACAGGGGGCATAATTCACCCCTCCACTTT	CASSIDRGHNSPLHF
-	TRBJ1-5	TRBV19	-	TGTGCCAGTACCTCGAGGGGGGGGCCCCTAGGCAATCAGCCCCAGCATTTT	CASTSRGGPLGNQPQHF